This TCR beta chain was obtained from a study of cytomegalovirus exposure and HLA in healthy donors. General study findings and limits: One cluster of highly shared sequence variants probably arose as a sequencing artifact. Previously analyzed data showed that most TCR beta V segments were productive at a frequency of about 87% or about 30%. The listing of 150 to 200 TCR beta chains classed them as cytomegalovirus-associated. It was confirmed in vitro that a few of the CMV-associated chains were specific for CMV antigens.

PCR involved 60 Vbeta and 13 Jbeta primers. Produced via immunoSEQ multiplex PCR; TCRdb's table is partial and in-frame only. In the table there are 150,000 to 200,000 clones, over 75% of which are singletons. In this sample, this clone turned up many times. Its antigen is as yet unknown. The CDR3 contains 12 residues. Germline lookup yields CDR1 LNHDA and CDR2 SQIVND (reference sequence). The V end was cut by 10 bases, the J end by 8 bases, with 17 bases between. The V call is TRBV19, the J call TRBJ1-1; D may be TRBD1 (6 bases). Input material: PBMCs. This receptor was obtained from a woman aged 30 to 39 in good health and CMV-seronegative. The CDR3 loop is CATSPGVSEAFF. The CDR3 DNA is TGTGCCACCTCCCCAGGGGTATCGGAAGCTTTCTTT.